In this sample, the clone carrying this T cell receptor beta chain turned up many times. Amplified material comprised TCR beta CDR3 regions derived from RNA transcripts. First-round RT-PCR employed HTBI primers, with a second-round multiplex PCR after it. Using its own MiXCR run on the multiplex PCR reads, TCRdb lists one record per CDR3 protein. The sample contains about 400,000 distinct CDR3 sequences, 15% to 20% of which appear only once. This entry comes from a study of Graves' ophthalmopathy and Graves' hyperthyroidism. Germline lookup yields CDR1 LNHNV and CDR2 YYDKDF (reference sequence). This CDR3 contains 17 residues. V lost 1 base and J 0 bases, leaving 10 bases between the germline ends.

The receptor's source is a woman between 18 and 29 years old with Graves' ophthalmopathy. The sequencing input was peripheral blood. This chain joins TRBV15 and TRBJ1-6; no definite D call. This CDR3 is CATSRVAGSSYNSPLHF. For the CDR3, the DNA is TGTGCCACCAGCAGAGTAGCGGGTAGCTCCTATAATTCACCCCTCCACTTT.